This TCR beta chain was captured in a study of T cell changes during pregnancy in multiple sclerosis. The germline gives CDR1 MDHEN, CDR2 SYDVKM. V shed 8 bases and J 5 bases; nucleotides not matched to a gene: 5. This CDR3 has 13 amino acids. TCRdb keeps only in-frame clones here, not all; method: immunoSEQ multiplex PCR. The table lists about 92,000 clones, 85% to 95% of them singletons, with over 2% in the top ten. This receptor was obtained from a female donor with multiple sclerosis, enrolled in a pregnancy study. The sequences come from peripheral blood, collected in the first trimester of pregnancy. The chain uses TRBV28 and TRBJ2-5; 10 bases are a match to TRBD1. The CDR3 region is CASRTGGRETQYF. The CDR3 DNA is TGTGCCAGCCGGACAGGGGGGAGGGAGACCCAGTACTTC. The entire variable domain, with the rest obtained from reference TRBV28 and TRBJ2-5, is as follows: DVKVTQSSRYLVKRTGEKVFLECVQDMDHENMFWYRQDPGLGLRLIYFSYDVKMKEKGDIPEGYSVSREKKERFSLILESASTNQTSMYLCASRTGGRETQYFGPGTRLLVL.